This TCR beta chain was recorded in a study of early T cells in non-severe SARS-CoV-2 infection. Using its own MiXCR run on the 5' RACE reads, TCRdb lists one record per CDR3 protein. In the table there are some 70,000 distinct CDR3 sequences, roughly 9.5% of which are singletons. Ten or more counts support this clonotype. V dropped 7 bases and J dropped 7; count of bases not matched to a gene: 8. CDR1 and CDR2 (germline): KGHDR, SFDVKD. The CDR3 totals 14 residues. The J gene is TRBJ1-2, the V gene TRBV24-1, with TRBD1 matching over 10 bases. The sequencing sample was made of whole blood. This TCR was recovered from an adult who was a healthcare worker with PCR-confirmed SARS-CoV-2 infection or an uninfected control (not recorded which). The chain's CDR3 is CATSDDRGPVGYTF. CDR3 DNA sequence: TGTGCCACCAGCGATGACAGGGGGCCTGTTGGCTACACCTTC.